This TCR beta chain derives from a study of Ad26.COV2.S vaccination and SARS-CoV-2 variants. Worth noting for this clone: Its antigen is currently unknown.

General study results and limits: Analytic work on TCR breadth and depth might have understated the full extent of total T cell responses. Non-spike TCR breadth was similar in vaccine and placebo recipients. CD8+ and CD4+ T cells specific for spike reportedly responded with substantial breadth after vaccination. Vaccine recipients posted higher spike-specific TCR breadth than their placebo counterparts.

The CDR3 has 14 residues. The V gene lost 5 bases and the J gene lost 1 base, with 9 bases spanning the gap. In germline, CDR1 is SGHTA, CDR2 FQGNSA. The table came from immunoSEQ multiplex PCR; TCRdb's copy has only in-frame clones and leaves some out. Seen here are some 350,000 clones, around 92% observed once, and the top ten hold 3.9%. This receptor was taken from a human donor who had recovered from COVID-19. The genes are TRBV7-2 and TRBJ1-5; D gene uncertain. The specimen comprised peripheral blood, sampled after recovery from COVID-19. CDR3 sequence: CASSIRISNQPQHF. The CDR3, as DNA: TGTGCCAGCAGCATTAGGATAAGCAATCAGCCCCAGCATTTT.